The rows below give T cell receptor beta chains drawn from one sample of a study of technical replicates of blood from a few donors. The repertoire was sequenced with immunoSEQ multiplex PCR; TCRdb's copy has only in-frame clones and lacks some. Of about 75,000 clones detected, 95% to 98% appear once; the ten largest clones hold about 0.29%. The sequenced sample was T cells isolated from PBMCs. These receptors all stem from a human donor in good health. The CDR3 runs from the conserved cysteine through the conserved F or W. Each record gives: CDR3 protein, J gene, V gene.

CASSLGSSYNEQFF	TRBJ2-1	TRBV27
CASSPTSGRIYEQYF	TRBJ2-7	TRBV27
CASSVSLNEQFF	TRBJ2-1	TRBV9
CASSLGSPMDTEAFF	TRBJ1-1	TRBV11-2
CASSLLSGQPQHF	TRBJ1-5	TRBV7-9
CASRGQGQGGGYTF	TRBJ1-2	TRBV2
CASSLYMGEGSTEAFF	TRBJ1-1	TRBV27
CASSASGTGAAGANVLTF	TRBJ2-6	TRBV9
CASTDRTSYEQYF	TRBJ2-7	TRBV7-6
CASSLRVRGSYEQYF	TRBJ2-7	TRBV27
CASSLTAAHGDNEQFF	TRBJ2-1	TRBV7-3
CASSPSANYGYTF	TRBJ1-2	TRBV10-1
CASSVDSGSRQFF	TRBJ2-1	TRBV9
CASSWTGYGSNQPQHF	TRBJ1-5	TRBV7-6
CASTWERGNEQFF	TRBJ2-1	TRBV19
CASSSGQGYEQYF	TRBJ2-7	TRBV19
CASSQGAGTGREQYF	TRBJ2-7	TRBV4-1
CASSYYETSGNEQFF	TRBJ2-1	TRBV6-5
CASRPSSYEQYF	TRBJ2-7	TRBV6-1
CASSLNTGLGNTIYF	TRBJ1-3	TRBV19
CATGRYNEQFF	TRBJ2-1	TRBV27
CASSQALQGDYGYTF	TRBJ1-2	TRBV4-3
CASSSVPGQGASTDTQYF	TRBJ2-3	TRBV5-1
CASRDLAGGPYNEQFF	TRBJ2-1	TRBV7-2
CASRPTRDSSYEQYF	TRBJ2-7	TRBV6-6
CASSDRDRGNEQFF	TRBJ2-1	TRBV13
CATSSYGRSYEQYF	TRBJ2-7	TRBV15
CASSQASLGEVGEKLFF	TRBJ1-4	TRBV4-2
CASSRGTLWNEQFF	TRBJ2-1	TRBV27
CAWGQGVEQYF	TRBJ2-7	TRBV30
CASTRPGSPYNEQFF	TRBJ2-1	TRBV5-1
CASSWGQGAGYQETQYF	TRBJ2-5	TRBV5-1
CAWRFGYEQYF	TRBJ2-7	TRBV30
CASVGTALTQHF	TRBJ1-5	TRBV28
CASSVEGGRGETQYF	TRBJ2-5	TRBV9
CANLDGLMRAEAFF	TRBJ1-1	TRBV2